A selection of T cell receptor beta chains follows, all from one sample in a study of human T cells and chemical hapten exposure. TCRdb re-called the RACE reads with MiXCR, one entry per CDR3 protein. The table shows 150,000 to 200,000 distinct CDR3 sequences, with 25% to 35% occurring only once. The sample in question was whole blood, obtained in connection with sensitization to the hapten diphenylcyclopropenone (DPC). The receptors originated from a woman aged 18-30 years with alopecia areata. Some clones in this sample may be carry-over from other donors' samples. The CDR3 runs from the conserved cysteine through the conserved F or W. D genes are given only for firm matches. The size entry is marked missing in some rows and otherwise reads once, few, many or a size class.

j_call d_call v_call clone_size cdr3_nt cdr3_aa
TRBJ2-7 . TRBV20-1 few TGCAGTGCTAGAGATCAGTTGGGAAGCTCCTACGAGCAGTACTTC CSARDQLGSSYEQYF
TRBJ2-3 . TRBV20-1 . TGCAGTGCCCAAGCTGGACCCAGCACAGATACGCAGTATTTT CSAQAGPSTDTQYF
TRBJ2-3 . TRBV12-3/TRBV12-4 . TGTGCCAGCAGTAGACAGAGCACAAAAGATACGCAGTATTTT CASSRQSTKDTQYF
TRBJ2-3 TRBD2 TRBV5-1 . TGCGCCAGCAGCTTGGGGCGGGGGGGCACAGATACGCAGTATTTT CASSLGRGGTDTQYF
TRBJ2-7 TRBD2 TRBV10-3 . TGTGCCATCAGTGACGGGGCAGGGACTAACTACGAGCAGTACTTC CAISDGAGTNYEQYF
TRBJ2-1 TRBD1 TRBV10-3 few TGTGCCCTTGGGGGACAGGGGACTGATGAGCAGTTCTTC CALGGQGTDEQFF
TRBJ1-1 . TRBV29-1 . TGCAGCGTTCGGGAGAGTTCGAACACTGAAGCTTTCTTT CSVRESSNTEAFF
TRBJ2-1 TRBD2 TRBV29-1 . TGCAGCGTTGCGCAACTAGCGAGGAATGAGCAGTTCTTC CSVAQLARNEQFF
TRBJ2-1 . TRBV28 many TGTGCCACCAACGTTTGGAATGAGCAGTTCTTC CATNVWNEQFF
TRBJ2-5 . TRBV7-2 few TGTGCCAGCAGCTTATGGGGGAACCAAGAGACCCAGTACTTC CASSLWGNQETQYF
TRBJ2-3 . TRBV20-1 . TGCAGTGCACAGGCTAGCACAGATACGCAGTATTTT CSAQASTDTQYF
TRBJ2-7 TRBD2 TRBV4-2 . TGTGCCAGCAGCCAAGAATCCCTAGCGGGAGTCTACGAGCAGTACTTC CASSQESLAGVYEQYF
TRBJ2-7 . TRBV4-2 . TGTGCCAGCAGCCAGCAAGAGGGGTCCTACGAGCAGTACTTC CASSQQEGSYEQYF
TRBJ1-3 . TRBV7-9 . TGTGCCAGCAGCTGGGCCGATACAGCGACTGGAAACACCATATATTTT CASSWADTATGNTIYF
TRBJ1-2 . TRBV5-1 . TGCGCCAGCAGCTTAGCACCGACAACGAGAGACTATGGCTACACCTTC CASSLAPTTRDYGYTF
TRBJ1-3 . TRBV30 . TGTGCCGGGGGCTTATCTGGAAACACCATATATTTT CAGGLSGNTIYF
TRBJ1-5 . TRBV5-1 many TGCGCCAGCAGCTTGGTAGGGGATGGCAATCAGCCCCAGCATTTT CASSLVGDGNQPQHF
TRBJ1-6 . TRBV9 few TGTGCCAGCAGCTTCGGACGGTCTCCGGGAAATTCACCCCTCCACTTT CASSFGRSPGNSPLHF
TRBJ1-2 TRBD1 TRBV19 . TGTGCCAGTCGCGGGACAGGCGAGCCTGCTGGCTACACCTTC CASRGTGEPAGYTF
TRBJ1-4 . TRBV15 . TGTGCCACCAGCAGAGGAGTTACTAATGAAAAACTGTTTTTT CATSRGVTNEKLFF
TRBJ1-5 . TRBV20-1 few TGCAGTGCTAGAAAACGTAAGGGGGGCAATCAGCCCCAGCATTTT CSARKRKGGNQPQHF
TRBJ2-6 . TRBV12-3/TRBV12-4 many TGTGCCAGCAGTTTGCGGCGCTCTGGGGCCAACGTCCTGACTTTC CASSLRRSGANVLTF
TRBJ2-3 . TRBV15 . TGTGCCACCAGCAGAGACAGCTCGGGGGCAGATACGCAGTATTTT CATSRDSSGADTQYF
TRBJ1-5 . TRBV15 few TGTGCCACCAGCCCTCAAGAGTATAGCAATCAGCCCCAGCATTTT CATSPQEYSNQPQHF
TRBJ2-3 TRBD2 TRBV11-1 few TGTGCCAGCAGCTTAGGCACTAGCGGGGTTACAGATACGCAGTATTTT CASSLGTSGVTDTQYF
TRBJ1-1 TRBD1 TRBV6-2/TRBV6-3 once TGTGCCAGCGGTTATCCGGGACAGGGGGCCAGAACTGAAGCTTTCTTT CASGYPGQGARTEAFF
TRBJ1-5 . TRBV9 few TGTGCCAGCAGTGAAACAGTGAATAGCAATCAGCCCCAGCATTTT CASSETVNSNQPQHF
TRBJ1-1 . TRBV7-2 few TGTGCCAGCAGCTTATCGGGCAGGGCGACGACCACTGAAGCTTTCTTT CASSLSGRATTTEAFF
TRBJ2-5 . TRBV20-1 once TGCAGTGCTAGAAAAGAGACCCAGTACTTC CSARKETQYF
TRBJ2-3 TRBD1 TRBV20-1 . TGCAGTGCCCTGCCAAGACGGGACAGGTACACAGATACGCAGTATTTT CSALPRRDRYTDTQYF
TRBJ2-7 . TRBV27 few TGTGCCAGCAGTCTCCCGCCGGCCAGTCCGGGTTACGAGCAGTACTTC CASSLPPASPGYEQYF
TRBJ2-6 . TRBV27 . TGTGCCAGCAGTGACGGCTCGCCGGCCAACGTCCTGACTTTC CASSDGSPANVLTF
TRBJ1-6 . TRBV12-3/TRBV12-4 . TGTGCCAGCAGAATCTGGGGATCACCCCTCCACTTT CASRIWGSPLHF
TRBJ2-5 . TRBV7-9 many TGTGCCAGCAGCTTCGCTAAAGAGACCCAGTACTTC CASSFAKETQYF
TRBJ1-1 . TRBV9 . TGTGCCAGCAGCTCTAGGTCGGGCGCTTACACTGAAGCTTTCTTT CASSSRSGAYTEAFF
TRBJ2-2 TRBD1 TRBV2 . TGTGCCAGCAGACCCGGGACAGACACCGGGGAGCTGTTTTTT CASRPGTDTGELFF
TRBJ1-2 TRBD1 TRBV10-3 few TGTGCCATCAGTGAGAAGAGGACAGGGCTCTATGGCTACACCTTC CAISEKRTGLYGYTF
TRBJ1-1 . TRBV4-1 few TGCGCCAGCAGCTCCGCGGGGTTGAACACTGAAGCTTTCTTT CASSSAGLNTEAFF
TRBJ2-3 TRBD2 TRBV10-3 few TGTGCGAACAGCGCACTAGCGGGGGGAGATACGCAGTATTTT CANSALAGGDTQYF
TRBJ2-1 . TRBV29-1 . TGCAGCGCGGGGAATCTAATACCGCAGTTCTTC CSAGNLIPQFF
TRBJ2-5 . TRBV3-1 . TGTGCCAGCAGCCAAGGACAGGTTTCTCAAGAGACCCAGTACTTC CASSQGQVSQETQYF
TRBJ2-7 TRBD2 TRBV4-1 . TGCGCCAGCACCGAGGGAGCTATGGGACTAGCGGGATATGAGCAGTACTTC CASTEGAMGLAGYEQYF